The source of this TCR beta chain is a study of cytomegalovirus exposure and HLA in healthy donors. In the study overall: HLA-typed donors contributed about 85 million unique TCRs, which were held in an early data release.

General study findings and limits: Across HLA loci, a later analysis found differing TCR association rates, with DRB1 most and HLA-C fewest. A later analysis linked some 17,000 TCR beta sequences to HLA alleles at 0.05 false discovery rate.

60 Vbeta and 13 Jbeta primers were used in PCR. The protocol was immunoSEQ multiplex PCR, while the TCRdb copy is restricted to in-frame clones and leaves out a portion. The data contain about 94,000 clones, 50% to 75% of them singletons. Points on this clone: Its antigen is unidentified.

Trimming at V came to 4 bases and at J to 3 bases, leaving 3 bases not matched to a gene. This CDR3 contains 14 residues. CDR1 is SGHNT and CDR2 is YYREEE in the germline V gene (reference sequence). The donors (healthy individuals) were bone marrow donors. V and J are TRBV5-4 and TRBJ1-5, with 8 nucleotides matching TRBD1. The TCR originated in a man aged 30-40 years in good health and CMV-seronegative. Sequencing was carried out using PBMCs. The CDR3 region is CASSTQGDNQPQHF. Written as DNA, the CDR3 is TGTGCCAGCAGCACACAGGGGGACAATCAGCCCCAGCATTTT.